These T cell receptor beta chains were read from a single sample in a study of T cell responses to AZD1222 COVID-19 vaccine. The table came from immunoSEQ multiplex PCR; TCRdb's copy has only in-frame clones and leaves some out. The table lists 90,000 to 150,000 clones, around 83% of them singletons, with approximately 15% in the top ten. The sequenced sample was peripheral blood, obtained 28 days after the second AZD1222 dose. The receptors were sampled from an adult who received the AZD1222 COVID-19 vaccine. CDR3s include the opening cysteine and the closing phenylalanine or tryptophan. A D gene is named only where the DNA matches it firmly. Clone size is shown for a subset of rows, as once, few, many or a class of expanded clone.

d_call: .; v_call: TRBV7-6; j_call: TRBJ2-3; cdr3_length: 15; clone_size: .; cdr3_nt: TGTGCCAGCAGCTTAAGTGGAGACATCACAGATACGCAGTATTTT; cdr3_aa: CASSLSGDITDTQYF
d_call: .; v_call: TRBV5-1; j_call: TRBJ2-7; cdr3_length: 14; clone_size: once; cdr3_nt: TGCGCCAGCAGCTTGACAGGGACCTCCTACGAGCAGTACTTC; cdr3_aa: CASSLTGTSYEQYF
d_call: TRBD1; v_call: TRBV7-8; j_call: TRBJ1-2; cdr3_length: 16; clone_size: .; cdr3_nt: TGTGCCAGCAGCTTAGCTCCTGGGACAGGGAACTATGGCTACACCTTC; cdr3_aa: CASSLAPGTGNYGYTF
d_call: .; v_call: TRBV20-1; j_call: TRBJ2-5; cdr3_length: 13; clone_size: few; cdr3_nt: TGCAGTGCTAGTTACGTAGCCCAAGAGACCCAGTACTTC; cdr3_aa: CSASYVAQETQYF
d_call: .; v_call: TRBV12-3/TRBV12-4; j_call: TRBJ1-2; cdr3_length: 12; clone_size: once; cdr3_nt: TGTGCCAGCAGTTTAAGGCAGCATGGCTACACCTTC; cdr3_aa: CASSLRQHGYTF
d_call: .; v_call: TRBV7-2; j_call: TRBJ2-1; cdr3_length: 13; clone_size: .; cdr3_nt: TGTGCCAGCAGCCCCTATATGTCCAATGAGCAGTTCTTC; cdr3_aa: CASSPYMSNEQFF
d_call: TRBD1; v_call: TRBV9; j_call: TRBJ2-7; cdr3_length: 14; clone_size: .; cdr3_nt: TGTGCCAGCAGCCCGGCGGACAGGGGCTACGAGCAGTACTTC; cdr3_aa: CASSPADRGYEQYF
d_call: .; v_call: TRBV11-1; j_call: TRBJ2-1; cdr3_length: 13; clone_size: .; cdr3_nt: TGTGCCAGCAGCTTTACTCTCTACAATGAGCAGTTCTTC; cdr3_aa: CASSFTLYNEQFF
d_call: TRBD1; v_call: TRBV7-2; j_call: TRBJ2-7; cdr3_length: 14; clone_size: few; cdr3_nt: TGTGCCAGCAGCCCCCGGGACAGGGACAACGAGCAGTACTTC; cdr3_aa: CASSPRDRDNEQYF
d_call: TRBD1; v_call: TRBV6-5; j_call: TRBJ2-7; cdr3_length: 14; clone_size: .; cdr3_nt: TGTGCCAGCAGTTATGACAGGGGCTCCCACGAGCAGTACTTC; cdr3_aa: CASSYDRGSHEQYF
d_call: .; v_call: TRBV6-2/TRBV6-3; j_call: TRBJ2-7; cdr3_length: 15; clone_size: few; cdr3_nt: TGTGCCAGCAGTTCCCGGTCCCTAAGACACTACGAGCAGTACTTC; cdr3_aa: CASSSRSLRHYEQYF
d_call: TRBD1; v_call: TRBV5-5; j_call: TRBJ2-7; cdr3_length: 16; clone_size: .; cdr3_nt: TGTGCCAGCAGCCGGACAGGGGACATCTCCTCCTACGAGCAGTACTTC; cdr3_aa: CASSRTGDISSYEQYF
d_call: TRBD2; v_call: TRBV5-1; j_call: TRBJ2-2; cdr3_length: 17; clone_size: .; cdr3_nt: TGCGCCAGCAGCCCACCCAGCGGGGCACATGGCACCGGGGAGCTGTTTTTT; cdr3_aa: CASSPPSGAHGTGELFF
d_call: TRBD1; v_call: TRBV10-3; j_call: TRBJ2-7; cdr3_length: 14; clone_size: .; cdr3_nt: TGTGCCATCAGTGCGGGACAGGGGGCAGAAGAGCAGTACTTC; cdr3_aa: CAISAGQGAEEQYF
d_call: TRBD1; v_call: TRBV5-1; j_call: TRBJ1-1; cdr3_length: 15; clone_size: .; cdr3_nt: TGCGCCAGCAGCTTGGCCGGGACAGAGAACACTGAAGCTTTCTTT; cdr3_aa: CASSLAGTENTEAFF
d_call: TRBD1; v_call: TRBV28; j_call: TRBJ1-5; cdr3_length: 15; clone_size: .; cdr3_nt: TGTGCCAGCAGTTTATCGGGACAGAGCAATCAGCCCCAGCATTTT; cdr3_aa: CASSLSGQSNQPQHF
d_call: TRBD1; v_call: TRBV3-1/TRBV3-2; j_call: TRBJ1-5; cdr3_length: 18; clone_size: once; cdr3_nt: TGTGCCAGCAGCCAAGATGTTCTAGGGACAGGGTTTGGTCAGCCCCAGCATTTT; cdr3_aa: CASSQDVLGTGFGQPQHF
d_call: TRBD2; v_call: TRBV5-4; j_call: TRBJ2-3; cdr3_length: 14; clone_size: .; cdr3_nt: TGTGCCAGCAGCTCTCGACTAGCTTCAGATACGCAGTATTTT; cdr3_aa: CASSSRLASDTQYF
d_call: TRBD1; v_call: TRBV11-2; j_call: TRBJ1-1; cdr3_length: 15; clone_size: .; cdr3_nt: TGTGCCAGCAGCCCATGGGGACAGCCAAACACTGAAGCTTTCTTT; cdr3_aa: CASSPWGQPNTEAFF
d_call: .; v_call: TRBV5-8; j_call: TRBJ1-4; cdr3_length: 18; clone_size: few; cdr3_nt: TGTGCCAGCAGCTCGGGCCGTACGGCGGGACCCCGGGGGGAAAAACTGTTTTTT; cdr3_aa: CASSSGRTAGPRGEKLFF
d_call: .; v_call: TRBV5-1; j_call: TRBJ2-7; cdr3_length: 13; clone_size: once; cdr3_nt: TGCGCCAGCAGCACGGGACAATCCAACGAGCAGTACTTC; cdr3_aa: CASSTGQSNEQYF
d_call: TRBD1; v_call: TRBV7-2; j_call: TRBJ1-5; cdr3_length: 15; clone_size: .; cdr3_nt: TGTGCCAGCAGCTTCCTAAACAGGGGGTATCAGCCCCAGCATTTT; cdr3_aa: CASSFLNRGYQPQHF
d_call: TRBD2; v_call: TRBV5-6; j_call: TRBJ2-7; cdr3_length: 15; clone_size: .; cdr3_nt: TGTGCCAGCAGCTTGGGGGCGGGAGGGCTTAGCGAGCAGTACTTC; cdr3_aa: CASSLGAGGLSEQYF
d_call: TRBD2; v_call: TRBV19; j_call: TRBJ2-1; cdr3_length: 15; clone_size: .; cdr3_nt: TGTGCCAGTAGTATAGGGGGGGGTTCCTACAATGAGCAGTTCTTC; cdr3_aa: CASSIGGGSYNEQFF
d_call: TRBD1; v_call: TRBV5-6; j_call: TRBJ1-2; cdr3_length: 17; clone_size: .; cdr3_nt: TGTGCCAGCAGCTTGGGTTTACGACAGGGGGAGGACTATGGCTACACCTTC; cdr3_aa: CASSLGLRQGEDYGYTF
d_call: .; v_call: TRBV30; j_call: TRBJ2-5; cdr3_length: 11; clone_size: .; cdr3_nt: TGTGCCTGGACCAGGCAAGAGACCCAGTACTTC; cdr3_aa: CAWTRQETQYF
d_call: TRBD2; v_call: TRBV7-3; j_call: TRBJ2-5; cdr3_length: 17; clone_size: .; cdr3_nt: TGTGCCAGCAGCAAAGTAGCGGGGGCCACCTCTAGGGAGACCCAGTACTTC; cdr3_aa: CASSKVAGATSRETQYF
d_call: TRBD2; v_call: TRBV19; j_call: TRBJ2-5; cdr3_length: 17; clone_size: .; cdr3_nt: TGTGCCAGTAGTATGGGCTCGACTAGCGGGAGGGGAGAGACCCAGTACTTC; cdr3_aa: CASSMGSTSGRGETQYF
d_call: .; v_call: TRBV7-8; j_call: TRBJ2-5; cdr3_length: 12; clone_size: .; cdr3_nt: TGTGCCAGCAGCTCAACATCGGAGACCCAGTACTTC; cdr3_aa: CASSSTSETQYF
d_call: .; v_call: TRBV6-6; j_call: TRBJ1-2; cdr3_length: 15; clone_size: .; cdr3_nt: TGTGCCAGCAGGATAGGGGTGGGTTTGGGCTATGGCTACACCTTC; cdr3_aa: CASRIGVGLGYGYTF
d_call: TRBD1; v_call: TRBV2; j_call: TRBJ1-1; cdr3_length: 12; clone_size: .; cdr3_nt: TGTGCCAGCAGTCAGGGGGCCAGTGAAGCTTTCTTT; cdr3_aa: CASSQGASEAFF
d_call: .; v_call: TRBV2; j_call: TRBJ1-4; cdr3_length: 14; clone_size: once; cdr3_nt: TGTGCCAGCACTAGGTCTGCAACTAATGAAAAACTGTTTTTT; cdr3_aa: CASTRSATNEKLFF
d_call: TRBD1; v_call: TRBV4-3; j_call: TRBJ1-2; cdr3_length: 18; clone_size: .; cdr3_nt: TGCGCCAGCAGCCAAGGGCCCCAAAGGGGACAGGGGTCCTATGGCTACACCTTC; cdr3_aa: CASSQGPQRGQGSYGYTF
d_call: TRBD2; v_call: TRBV7-6; j_call: TRBJ2-7; cdr3_length: 13; clone_size: few; cdr3_nt: TGTGCCGGCGCTCGGGAGGGGGCCTACGAGCAGTACTTC; cdr3_aa: CAGAREGAYEQYF
d_call: .; v_call: TRBV5-8; j_call: TRBJ1-2; cdr3_length: 17; clone_size: .; cdr3_nt: TGTGCCAGCAGCTTCGGCGGGGCTTCTGGGGCGGTATCTGGCTACACCTTC; cdr3_aa: CASSFGGASGAVSGYTF
d_call: TRBD1; v_call: TRBV6-2/TRBV6-3; j_call: TRBJ2-5; cdr3_length: 15; clone_size: .; cdr3_nt: TGTGCCAGCAGTCTGGATAGGGGGCGGCAAGAGACCCAGTACTTC; cdr3_aa: CASSLDRGRQETQYF
d_call: .; v_call: TRBV7-2; j_call: TRBJ2-2; cdr3_length: 16; clone_size: .; cdr3_nt: TGTGCCAGCAGCTTATGGACTCCTCAAGGCACCGGGGAGCTGTTTTTT; cdr3_aa: CASSLWTPQGTGELFF
d_call: .; v_call: TRBV7-3; j_call: TRBJ2-2; cdr3_length: 16; clone_size: .; cdr3_nt: TGTGCCAGCAGCCCGAACCCGAACGGGGGCACCGGGGAGCTGTTTTTT; cdr3_aa: CASSPNPNGGTGELFF
d_call: TRBD2; v_call: TRBV28; j_call: TRBJ2-5; cdr3_length: 14; clone_size: .; cdr3_nt: TGTGCCAGCAGATTCGGGACTAGCGAAGAGACCCAGTACTTC; cdr3_aa: CASRFGTSEETQYF
d_call: TRBD1; v_call: TRBV6-4; j_call: TRBJ1-1; cdr3_length: 15; clone_size: .; cdr3_nt: TGTGCCAGCAGTGACTTCCGGGACAGGGCCACTGAAGCTTTCTTT; cdr3_aa: CASSDFRDRATEAFF
d_call: TRBD2; v_call: TRBV6-2/TRBV6-3; j_call: TRBJ2-7; cdr3_length: 16; clone_size: .; cdr3_nt: TGTGCCAGCAGCCGACTACCGACTAGCGGGGGATACGAGCAGTACTTC; cdr3_aa: CASSRLPTSGGYEQYF
d_call: TRBD2; v_call: TRBV5-1; j_call: TRBJ2-1; cdr3_length: 16; clone_size: .; cdr3_nt: TGCGCCAGCAGCTTGGGACTAGCGGGAGTCTTACATGAGCAGTTCTTC; cdr3_aa: CASSLGLAGVLHEQFF
d_call: .; v_call: TRBV11-2; j_call: TRBJ2-2; cdr3_length: 14; clone_size: .; cdr3_nt: TGTGCCAGCAGCTCACAGCCGAACACCGGGGAGCTGTTTTTT; cdr3_aa: CASSSQPNTGELFF
d_call: TRBD1; v_call: TRBV28; j_call: TRBJ1-5; cdr3_length: 14; clone_size: .; cdr3_nt: TGTGCCAGCAGTTTGGGGACAGGGCTCCAGCCCCAGCATTTT; cdr3_aa: CASSLGTGLQPQHF
d_call: .; v_call: TRBV7-9; j_call: TRBJ2-7; cdr3_length: 16; clone_size: .; cdr3_nt: TGTGCCAGCAGCTTAGTCGGAGGGGTTGATCAGGACGAGCAGTACTTC; cdr3_aa: CASSLVGGVDQDEQYF
d_call: .; v_call: TRBV6-6; j_call: TRBJ1-5; cdr3_length: 12; clone_size: .; cdr3_nt: TGTGCCAGCAGTTACACCGGTAGGCCCCAGCATTTT; cdr3_aa: CASSYTGRPQHF
d_call: TRBD2; v_call: TRBV11-3; j_call: TRBJ2-1; cdr3_length: 19; clone_size: .; cdr3_nt: TGTGCCAGCAGCCCGGGTGGCGGGTTAAGCGGGAGGGACGACAATGAGCAGTTCTTC; cdr3_aa: CASSPGGGLSGRDDNEQFF
d_call: .; v_call: TRBV2; j_call: TRBJ2-7; cdr3_length: 14; clone_size: few; cdr3_nt: TGTGCCAGCAGTGACACGGGGCCCTCTTACGAGCAGTACTTC; cdr3_aa: CASSDTGPSYEQYF
d_call: .; v_call: TRBV28; j_call: TRBJ2-6; cdr3_length: 16; clone_size: once; cdr3_nt: TGTGCCAGCAGTTCGGTGGTAAGCTCTGGGGCCAACGTCCTGACTTTC; cdr3_aa: CASSSVVSSGANVLTF
d_call: TRBD1; v_call: TRBV2; j_call: TRBJ1-5; cdr3_length: 13; clone_size: .; cdr3_nt: TGTGCCAGTGGAGGACAGGGCAATCAGCCCCAGCATTTT; cdr3_aa: CASGGQGNQPQHF
d_call: .; v_call: TRBV29-1; j_call: TRBJ2-1; cdr3_length: 12; clone_size: .; cdr3_nt: TGCAGCGCCGAGGGTAACTCCAATGAGCAGTTCTTC; cdr3_aa: CSAEGNSNEQFF
d_call: .; v_call: TRBV5-4; j_call: TRBJ1-4; cdr3_length: 14; clone_size: .; cdr3_nt: TGTGCCAGCAGCTTGGGGGACATTAATGAAAAACTGTTTTTT; cdr3_aa: CASSLGDINEKLFF
d_call: .; v_call: TRBV5-1; j_call: TRBJ1-1; cdr3_length: 14; clone_size: .; cdr3_nt: TGCGCCAGTTCGGGGGCAGGGGTGCACACTGAAGCTTTCTTT; cdr3_aa: CASSGAGVHTEAFF
d_call: TRBD1; v_call: TRBV29-1; j_call: TRBJ2-2; cdr3_length: 15; clone_size: many; cdr3_nt: TGCAGCGTCGGTGGACAGGGGGTCGGCACCGGGGAGCTGTTTTTT; cdr3_aa: CSVGGQGVGTGELFF
d_call: .; v_call: TRBV27; j_call: TRBJ1-1; cdr3_length: 13; clone_size: once; cdr3_nt: TGTGCCAGCAGTTTGGCGGGGCGAACTGAAGCTTTCTTT; cdr3_aa: CASSLAGRTEAFF
d_call: .; v_call: TRBV5-5; j_call: TRBJ1-4; cdr3_length: 16; clone_size: few; cdr3_nt: TGTGCCAGCAGGGGACGGAGGGAACCAACTAATGAAAAACTGTTTTTT; cdr3_aa: CASRGRREPTNEKLFF
d_call: TRBD2; v_call: TRBV11-2; j_call: TRBJ2-2; cdr3_length: 15; clone_size: .; cdr3_nt: TGTGCCAGCAGCTTAAGTATACTAGCGACCGGGGAGCTGTTTTTT; cdr3_aa: CASSLSILATGELFF
d_call: .; v_call: TRBV6-5; j_call: TRBJ1-2; cdr3_length: 16; clone_size: .; cdr3_nt: TGTGCCAGCAGTTACTCCGCAGGGAGCGGTAAGGGTGGCTACACCTTC; cdr3_aa: CASSYSAGSGKGGYTF
d_call: .; v_call: TRBV29-1; j_call: TRBJ2-3; cdr3_length: 11; clone_size: .; cdr3_nt: TGCAGCGTTCCGTCAGCAGATACGCAGTATTTT; cdr3_aa: CSVPSADTQYF